The 7 T cell receptor beta chains below come from one sample, sequenced in a study of blood T cell repertoires in COVID-19. TCRdb's table, derived via immunoSEQ multiplex PCR, lists solely in-frame clones and lacks some. The sample shows roughly 160,000 clones, more than 75% of them seen only once. Input material: peripheral blood. The receptors were gathered from a woman in her seventies with COVID-19, enrolled during active disease.

Only one count was recorded for this clone. This chain uses TRBV28 with TRBJ2-1; TRBD2 matches 12 bases. Germline V lookup: CDR1 MDHEN, CDR2 SYDVKM. Losses at the gene ends were 6 bases for V and 8 bases for J; bases not matched to a gene: 17. The CDR3 is 18 residues long. The DNA of the CDR3 is TGTGCCAGCAGCGCAACTAGGGCTAGCGGGGGGGAGAGACATGAGCAGTTCTTC. Translated: CASSATRASGGERHEQFF.

The chain is built from TRBV19 and TRBJ1-4, with D perhaps TRBD1 (5 bases). Deletions cut 3 bases from V and 5 bases from J, with 7 bases between. The length of the CDR3 is 13 residues. From germline, CDR1 is LNHDA and CDR2 SQIVND (reference sequence). CDR3 nucleotides: TGTGCCAGTAGTATGACAGTGAATGAAAAACTGTTTTTT. Amino acids: CASSMTVNEKLFF.

The chain has TRBV5-6 and TRBJ2-7, with 11 bases aligning to TRBD2. The CDR3 contains 15 residues. Germline loops: CDR1 SGHDT, CDR2 YYEEEE. The V and J ends lost 1 base and 3 bases, in that order; junction bases with no gene match: 3. CDR3 residues: CASSLRLAGIYEQYF. The CDR3 bases are TGTGCCAGCAGCTTGCGACTAGCGGGGATCTACGAGCAGTACTTC. Full variable domain (missing parts from reference TRBV5-6 and TRBJ2-7): DAGVTQSPTHLIKTRGQQVTLRCSPKSGHDTVSWYQQALGQGPQFIFQYYEEEERQRGNFPDRFSGHQFPNYSSELNVNALLLGDSALYLCASSLRLAGIYEQYFGPGTRLTVT.

This sequence joins TRBV27 and TRBJ1-2; 7 bases agree with TRBD1. CDR3 length: 15 residues. In germline, CDR1 is MNHEY, CDR2 SMNVEV (reference sequence). The V and J ends lost 0 bases and 3 bases, in that order; junction bases with no gene match: 4. The chain's CDR3 is CASSLSGTAHYGYTF. In DNA form, the CDR3 reads TGTGCCAGCAGTTTATCCGGGACAGCTCACTATGGCTACACCTTC.

This sequence joins TRBV4-2 and TRBJ1-6; 10 nucleotides align to TRBD1. The junction had 5 bases not matched to a gene; V was cut back by 5 bases and J by 7 bases. Germline CDR1 and CDR2: LGHNA and YNFKEQ. This CDR3 is 15 amino acids long. The CDR3 coding sequence is TGTGCCAGCAGCTCCGACAGGGGGCTGAATTCACCCCTCCACTTT. Encoded protein: CASSSDRGLNSPLHF.

The CDR3 loop reads CAILRNTIYF. In DNA, the CDR3 is TGTGCCATTCTTCGGAACACCATATATTTT. The chain has TRBV12-3 or TRBV12-4 and TRBJ1-3, with D hard to call. Trimming pared 10 bases from V and 7 bases from J, leaving 8 bases between. CDR3 length: 10 residues.

V usage is TRBV7-9 and J usage is TRBJ1-1; weak D call: TRBD1 (6 bases). The CDR3 runs 15 residues. V lost 6 bases and J 1 base, leaving 15 bases between the germline ends. Germline CDR1 SEHNR, CDR2 FQNEAQ (reference sequence). CDR3 DNA sequence: TGTGCCAGCAGGCCCGTGGGACATAAGAACACTGAAGCTTTCTTT. Translation: CASRPVGHKNTEAFF.